This record looks at one T cell receptor (beta chain) sequence and its context. Construction of the TCR beta libraries employed iRepertoire HTBI primers in conjunction with Arm-PCR of CDR3 regions. Original processing methods: Segment identification across samples yielded 62 TRBV and fewer than 15 TRBJ segments. Each CDR3 protein gets one entry after TCRdb re-called the multiplex PCR reads with MiXCR. The V and J calls were determined by TCRdb, not by the authors. The sample has some 420,000 distinct CDR3 sequences, about 20% seen once; the top ten hold 13%. This sample stems from a study of regulatory T cells in long-lasting Graves disease. Time point of the sample: persistent/refractory GD, antithyroid drugs over 5 years with positive TRAb. Following extraction of RNA from PBMCs, that RNA was used to make the TCR library. All patients originated from an endocrinology department located in Xi'an, China.

The sequences come from peripheral blood mononuclear cells (PBMCs), collected when the disease was refractory, from a patient treated with antithyroid drugs. The source is a female donor with Graves disease.

The CDR3 here is CASSEAGTSSYNEQFF. In DNA form, the CDR3 reads TGTGCCAGCAGTGAAGCTGGGACTTCCTCCTACAATGAGCAGTTCTTC. The rearrangement links TRBV2 to TRBJ2-1; tentatively, D is TRBD2 (6 bases). The ends were cut back, 0 bases at V and 0 bases at J, with 9 bases in the middle. CDR1 and CDR2 (germline): SNHLY, FYNNEI. The CDR3 is made up of 16 amino acids.